This T cell receptor beta chain was sequenced in a study of CD8+ T cells in alopecia areata. Study background: Treated patients were given oral tofacitinib, which was dosed at 5 to 10 mg twice daily. General observations from the study: The study found TCR sharing across patients less clear than in mice, possibly for HLA reasons.

The sequencing template was cDNA reverse transcribed from extracted RNA. The data were produced by immunoSEQ multiplex PCR, yet TCRdb's version contains in-frame clones alone and is incomplete. Of about 120,000 clones detected, 45% to 50% appear once; the ten largest clones hold around 20%. This clone showed up just a few times. Antigen specificity is unknown. Other DNA sequences within the sample encode an identical CDR3. The CDR3 has 14 amino acids. V lost 0 bases and J 1 base, leaving 9 bases between the germline ends. The germline V gene has CDR1 SQVTM and CDR2 ANQGSEA. Peripheral blood and lesional scalp punch biopsies were taken from alopecia areata patients.

The origin of this receptor is a human donor with alopecia areata. The starting material was CD8+ T cells sorted from blood, obtained at week 0. V is TRBV29-1 and J is TRBJ2-5; maybe TRBD1 (6 bases). The CDR3 region has the DNA TGCAGCGTTGAAGATCGAGGGGGCCAAGAGACCCAGTACTTC. Protein product: CSVEDRGGQETQYF.